The entry that follows covers one T cell receptor beta chain sequence. What it recognizes is unknown. The CDR3 is 14 amino acids. The germline CDR1 and CDR2 sequences are DFQATT and SNEGSKA (reference sequence). The source of the sample is a study of CXCR3-negative and CXCR3-positive naive CD8 T cells. About the study: Cumulative TRB read yield was 130 million to 150 million, averaging about 1.5 +/- 0.3 million per library. Study observations and caveats: TRB CDR3s of CXCR3-positive naive cells were more hydrophobic than those of CXCR3-negative naive cells. Similarly elevated diversity marked both naive subsets, with memory CD8+ cells showing far lower diversity. Naive CXCR3-negative and CXCR3-positive cells had similar TRBV-TRBJ usage; memory differed. CXCR3 levels fell partly with cryopreservation; most assays relied on fresh PBMCs.

With UMI labels, 5' RACE was used to prepare the TRB cDNA libraries. TCRdb re-analyzed the 5' RACE reads; it lists each CDR3 protein once, without DNA. This sample's table reports 60,000 to 70,000 distinct CDR3 sequences. The rearrangement uses TRBV20-1 and TRBJ1-6; the D call from TCRdb, TRBD1, cannot be confirmed without DNA. The sequencing input was naive CXCR3+ CD8+ T cells from blood. Subset meaning: CD45RO-CCR7+CD27+CD95- naive CD8+ T cells expressing CXCR3 (TNR3+). The clonotype was recovered from a human donor in good health. Some clones in this sample may be carry-over from other donors' samples. Here the CDR3 reads CSAFPASRGSPLHF.